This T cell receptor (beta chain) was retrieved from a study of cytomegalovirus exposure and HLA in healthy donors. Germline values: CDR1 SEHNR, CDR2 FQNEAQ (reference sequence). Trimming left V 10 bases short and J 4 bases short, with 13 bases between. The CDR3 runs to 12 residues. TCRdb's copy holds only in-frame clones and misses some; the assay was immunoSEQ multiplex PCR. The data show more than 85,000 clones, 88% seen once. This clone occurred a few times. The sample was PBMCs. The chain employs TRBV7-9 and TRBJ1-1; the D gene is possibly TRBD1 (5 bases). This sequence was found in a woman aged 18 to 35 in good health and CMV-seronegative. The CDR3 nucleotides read TGTGCCACCACGGGCGGGGGCACTGAAGCTTTCTTT. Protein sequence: CATTGGGTEAFF.